What follows describes a single T cell receptor beta chain. Blood sampling took place at baseline, cycle 4 day 1, and cycle 7 day 1. TCRdb's copy holds only in-frame clones and misses some; the assay was immunoSEQ multiplex PCR. This table holds some 40,000 clones, around 88% found once. This sample is part of a study of OX40 agonist ivuxolimab in advanced cancers. CDR3 size: 14 residues. Trimming removed 0 bases from V and 9 bases from J, with 12 bases in between. Looked up from germline, CDR1 is LNHNV and CDR2 is YYDKDF (reference sequence). The chain combines TRBV15 with TRBJ1-5; a weak D match, TRBD1 (5 bases). The clonotype comes from an adult with an advanced solid tumor such as melanoma, head and neck, liver or kidney cancer. The specimen comprised CD4+ or CD8+ T cells sorted from blood, sampled in a trial of the OX40 agonist ivuxolimab. CDR3 region: CATSRDRGLGPQHF. The CDR3 DNA reads as TGTGCCACCAGCAGAGATAGGGGACTGGGGCCCCAGCATTTT.